This is a list of T cell receptor beta chains from one sample in a study of response to subunit inactivated influenza vaccine. One entry per CDR3 protein results from TCRdb running MiXCR on the RT-PCR reads. The table lists 500,000 to 600,000 distinct CDR3 sequences, about 11% of them singletons, with roughly 11% in the top ten. These data were also filed under a second study, of T cells expressing NK-cell markers.

The sample in question was PBMCs from blood, obtained on the day of vaccination. These TCRs come from a man aged 50 or older who received an inactivated influenza vaccine. Both conserved end residues are part of each CDR3. A clone size is listed for some rows: how often the clone was seen (once, few, many), or a class if it is expanded.

CDR3 protein: CSAGGLGRTEAFF; J gene: TRBJ1-1; clone size: .; V gene: TRBV29-1
CDR3 protein: CATKTSGAPQEQFF; J gene: TRBJ2-1; clone size: .; V gene: TRBV7-9
CDR3 protein: CASSDSGPQQFF; J gene: TRBJ2-1; clone size: few; V gene: TRBV5-6
CDR3 protein: CSAEPPLISEQFF; J gene: TRBJ2-1; clone size: .; V gene: TRBV20-1
CDR3 protein: CASTFRPQGFTGELFF; J gene: TRBJ2-2; clone size: few; V gene: TRBV5-1
CDR3 protein: CASSQSGAKNIQYF; J gene: TRBJ2-4; clone size: few; V gene: TRBV3-1
CDR3 protein: CASSYSIPNTEAFF; J gene: TRBJ1-1; clone size: .; V gene: TRBV5-1
CDR3 protein: CASSLRTGGDEKLFF; J gene: TRBJ1-4; clone size: .; V gene: TRBV5-6
CDR3 protein: CASSDKFRFHEQYF; J gene: TRBJ2-7; clone size: .; V gene: TRBV11-2
CDR3 protein: CASSQSVLGAENEQFF; J gene: TRBJ2-1; clone size: many; V gene: TRBV4-3
CDR3 protein: CASSDRTGWDTQYF; J gene: TRBJ2-3; clone size: .; V gene: TRBV9
CDR3 protein: CASSQPGLGYNEQFF; J gene: TRBJ2-1; clone size: few; V gene: TRBV3-1
CDR3 protein: CASSRSLTDNYGYTF; J gene: TRBJ1-2; clone size: .; V gene: TRBV6-1
CDR3 protein: CASSQRGKGIQYF; J gene: TRBJ2-4; clone size: .; V gene: TRBV12-3/TRBV12-4
CDR3 protein: CASKTQGSTDTQYF; J gene: TRBJ2-3; clone size: .; V gene: TRBV27
CDR3 protein: CAISSGRVTDTQYF; J gene: TRBJ2-3; clone size: once; V gene: TRBV10-3
CDR3 protein: CASSLEPSLPGELFF; J gene: TRBJ2-2; clone size: many; V gene: TRBV11-2
CDR3 protein: CASSLSSGGLETQYF; J gene: TRBJ2-5; clone size: .; V gene: TRBV7-9
CDR3 protein: CASSFRGRAYEQFF; J gene: TRBJ2-1; clone size: many; V gene: TRBV5-1